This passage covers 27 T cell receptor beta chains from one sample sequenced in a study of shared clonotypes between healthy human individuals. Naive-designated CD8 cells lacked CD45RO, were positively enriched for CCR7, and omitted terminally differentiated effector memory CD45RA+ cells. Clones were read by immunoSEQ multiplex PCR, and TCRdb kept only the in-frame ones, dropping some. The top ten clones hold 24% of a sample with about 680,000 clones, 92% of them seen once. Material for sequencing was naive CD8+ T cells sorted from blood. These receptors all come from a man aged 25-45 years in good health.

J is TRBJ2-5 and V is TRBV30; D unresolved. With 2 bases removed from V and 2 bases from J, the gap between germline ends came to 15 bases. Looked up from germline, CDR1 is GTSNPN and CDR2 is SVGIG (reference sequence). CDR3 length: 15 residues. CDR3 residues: CAWSINWTDQETQYF. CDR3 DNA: TGTGCCTGGAGTATAAACTGGACGGATCAAGAGACCCAGTACTTC. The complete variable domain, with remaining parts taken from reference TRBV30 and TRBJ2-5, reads SQTIHQWPATLVQPVGSPLSLECTVEGTSNPNLYWYRQAAGRGLQLLFYSVGIGQISSEVPQNLSASRPQDRQFILSSKKLLLSDSGFYLCAWSINWTDQETQYFGPGTRLLVL.

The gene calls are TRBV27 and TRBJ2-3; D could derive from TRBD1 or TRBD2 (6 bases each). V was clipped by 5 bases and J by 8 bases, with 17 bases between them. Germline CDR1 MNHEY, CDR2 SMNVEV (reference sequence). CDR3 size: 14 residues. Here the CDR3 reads CASSPGAKYGTQYF. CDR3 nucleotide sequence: TGTGCCAGCAGTCCGGGGGCGAAGTATGGTACGCAGTATTTT.

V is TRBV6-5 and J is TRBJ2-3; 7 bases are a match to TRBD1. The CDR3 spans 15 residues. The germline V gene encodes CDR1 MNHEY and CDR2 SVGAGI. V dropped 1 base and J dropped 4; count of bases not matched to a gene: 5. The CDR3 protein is CASSYLTGWADTQYF. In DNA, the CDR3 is TGTGCCAGCAGTTACTTGACAGGGTGGGCAGATACGCAGTATTTT.

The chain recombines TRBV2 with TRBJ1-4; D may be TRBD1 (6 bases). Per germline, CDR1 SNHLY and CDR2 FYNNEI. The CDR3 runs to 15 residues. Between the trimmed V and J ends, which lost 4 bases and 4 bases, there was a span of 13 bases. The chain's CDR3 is CASSGGGFVNEKLFF. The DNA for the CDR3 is TGTGCCAGCAGTGGAGGGGGGTTCGTTAATGAAAAACTGTTTTTT.

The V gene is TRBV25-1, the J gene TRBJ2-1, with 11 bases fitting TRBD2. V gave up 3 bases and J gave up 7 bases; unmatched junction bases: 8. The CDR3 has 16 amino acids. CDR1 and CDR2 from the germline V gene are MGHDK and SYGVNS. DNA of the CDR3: TGTGCCAGCAGTGACCCACCGGGACTAGCGGTAAATGAGCAGTTCTTC. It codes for CASSDPPGLAVNEQFF.

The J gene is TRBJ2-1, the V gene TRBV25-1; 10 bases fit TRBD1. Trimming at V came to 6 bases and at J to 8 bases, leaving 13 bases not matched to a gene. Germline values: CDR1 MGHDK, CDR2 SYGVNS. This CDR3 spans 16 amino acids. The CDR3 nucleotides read TGTGCCAGCAGCGCCCAGGACAGGGGGAGTTGGGATGAGCAGTTCTTC. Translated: CASSAQDRGSWDEQFF.

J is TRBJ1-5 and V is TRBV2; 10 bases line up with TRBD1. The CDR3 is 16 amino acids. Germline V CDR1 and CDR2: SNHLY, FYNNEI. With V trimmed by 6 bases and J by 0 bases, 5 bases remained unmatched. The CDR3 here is CASRGQGRYSNQPQHF. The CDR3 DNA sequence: TGTGCCAGCAGGGGACAGGGGAGATATAGCAATCAGCCCCAGCATTTT. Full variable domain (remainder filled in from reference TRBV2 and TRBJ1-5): EPEVTQTPSHQVTQMGQEVILRCVPISNHLYFYWYRQILGQKVEFLVSFYNNEISEKSEIFDDQFSVERPDGSNFTLKIRSTKLEDSAMYFCASRGQGRYSNQPQHFGDGTRLSIL.

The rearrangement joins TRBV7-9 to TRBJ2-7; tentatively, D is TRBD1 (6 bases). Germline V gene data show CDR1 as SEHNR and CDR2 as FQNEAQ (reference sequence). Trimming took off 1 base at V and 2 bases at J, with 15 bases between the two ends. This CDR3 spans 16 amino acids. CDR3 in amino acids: CASSLVGGQITYEQYF. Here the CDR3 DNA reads TGTGCCAGCAGCTTAGTGGGTGGACAGATAACCTACGAGCAGTACTTC.

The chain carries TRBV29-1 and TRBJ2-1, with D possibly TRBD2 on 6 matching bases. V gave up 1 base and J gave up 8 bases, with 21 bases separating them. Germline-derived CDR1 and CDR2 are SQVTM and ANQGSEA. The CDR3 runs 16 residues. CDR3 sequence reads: CSVEVPPGSFIYEQFF. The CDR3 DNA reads TGCAGCGTTGAAGTCCCTCCCGGGAGCTTTATCTATGAGCAGTTCTTC.

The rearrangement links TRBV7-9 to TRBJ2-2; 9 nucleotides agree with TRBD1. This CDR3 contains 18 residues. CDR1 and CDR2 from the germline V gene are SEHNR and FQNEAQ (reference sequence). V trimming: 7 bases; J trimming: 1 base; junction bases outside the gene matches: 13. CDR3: CASNLPGTGLVNTGELFF. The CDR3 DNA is TGTGCCAGCAACCTTCCCGGGACAGGGCTCGTGAACACCGGGGAGCTGTTTTTT.

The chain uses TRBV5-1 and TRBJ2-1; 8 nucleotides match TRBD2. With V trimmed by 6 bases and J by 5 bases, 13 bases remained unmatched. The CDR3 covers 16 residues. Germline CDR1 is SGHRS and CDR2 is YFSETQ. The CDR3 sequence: CASTPLARAGDNEQFF. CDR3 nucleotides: TGCGCCAGCACGCCCCTAGCGAGAGCGGGGGACAATGAGCAGTTCTTC.

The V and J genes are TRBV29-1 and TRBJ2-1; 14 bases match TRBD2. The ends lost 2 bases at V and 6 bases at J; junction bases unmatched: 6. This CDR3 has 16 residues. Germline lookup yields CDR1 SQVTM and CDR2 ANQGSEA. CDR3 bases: TGCAGCGTTGAAACGGGACTAGCGGGAGAAATCAATGAGCAGTTCTTC. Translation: CSVETGLAGEINEQFF.

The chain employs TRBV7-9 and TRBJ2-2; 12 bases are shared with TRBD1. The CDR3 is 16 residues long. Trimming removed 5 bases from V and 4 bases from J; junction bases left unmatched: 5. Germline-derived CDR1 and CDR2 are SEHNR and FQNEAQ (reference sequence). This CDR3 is CASSDRDRGPTGELFF. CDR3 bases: TGTGCCAGCAGCGACCGGGACAGGGGGCCCACCGGGGAGCTGTTTTTT.

CDR3 protein: CATSRDGGVGNEQFF. Written as DNA, the CDR3 is TGTGCCACCAGCAGAGATGGTGGCGTGGGCAATGAGCAGTTCTTC. The chain uses TRBV15 and TRBJ2-1; D is ambiguous. CDR3 size: 15 residues. Germline-derived CDR1 and CDR2 are LNHNV and YYDKDF (reference sequence). V was pared by 0 bases and J by 6 bases, with 12 bases between.

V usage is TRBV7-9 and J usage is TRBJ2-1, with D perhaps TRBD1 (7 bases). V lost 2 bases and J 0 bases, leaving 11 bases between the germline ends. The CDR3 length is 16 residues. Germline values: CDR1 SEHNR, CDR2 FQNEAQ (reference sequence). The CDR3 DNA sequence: TGTGCCAGCAGCTTACGGAGGGGGCCCTCCTACAATGAGCAGTTCTTC. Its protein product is CASSLRRGPSYNEQFF.

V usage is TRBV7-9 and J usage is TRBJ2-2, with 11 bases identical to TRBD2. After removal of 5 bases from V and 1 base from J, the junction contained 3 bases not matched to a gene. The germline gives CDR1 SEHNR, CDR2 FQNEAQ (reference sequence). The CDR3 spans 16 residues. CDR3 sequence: CASSVSGRGNTGELFF. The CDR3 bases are TGTGCCAGCAGCGTTAGCGGGAGGGGGAACACCGGGGAGCTGTTTTTT.

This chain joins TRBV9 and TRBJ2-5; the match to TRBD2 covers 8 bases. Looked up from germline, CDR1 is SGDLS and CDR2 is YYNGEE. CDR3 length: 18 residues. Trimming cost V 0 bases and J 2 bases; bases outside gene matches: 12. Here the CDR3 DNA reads TGTGCCAGCAGCGTAGGAGGACCGGGAGGGCGCGGGCAAGAGACCCAGTACTTC. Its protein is CASSVGGPGGRGQETQYF.

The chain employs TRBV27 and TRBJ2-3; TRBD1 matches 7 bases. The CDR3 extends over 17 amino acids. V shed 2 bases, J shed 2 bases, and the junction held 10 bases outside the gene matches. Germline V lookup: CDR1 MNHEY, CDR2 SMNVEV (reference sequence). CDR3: CASSLTPGGQVTDTQYF. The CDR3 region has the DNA TGTGCCAGCAGTTTAACCCCAGGTGGACAGGTCACAGATACGCAGTATTTT.

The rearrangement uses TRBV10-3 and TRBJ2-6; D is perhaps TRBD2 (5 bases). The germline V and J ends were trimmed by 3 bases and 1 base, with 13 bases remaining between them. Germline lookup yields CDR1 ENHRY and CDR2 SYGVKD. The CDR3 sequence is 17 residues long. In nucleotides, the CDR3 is TGTGCCATCAGTGACCCCGGGGATGTGTCTGGGGCCAACGTCCTGACTTTC. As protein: CAISDPGDVSGANVLTF.

CDR3 loop: CASSDRVTMNTEAFF. The CDR3 DNA is TGTGCCAGCAGCGACAGGGTGACAATGAACACTGAAGCTTTCTTT. The chain is built from TRBV2 and TRBJ1-1, with 7 nucleotides matching TRBD1. CDR1 is SNHLY and CDR2 is FYNNEI in the germline V gene. The V segment lost 6 bases and the J segment 0 bases; nucleotides outside the gene matches: 7. The CDR3 has 15 residues.

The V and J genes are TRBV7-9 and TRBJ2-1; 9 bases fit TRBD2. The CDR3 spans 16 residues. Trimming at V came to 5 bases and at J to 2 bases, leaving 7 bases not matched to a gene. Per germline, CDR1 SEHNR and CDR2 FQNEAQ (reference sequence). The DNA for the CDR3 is TGTGCCAGCAGCGACACGACTAGCGGAGCCTACAATGAGCAGTTCTTC. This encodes CASSDTTSGAYNEQFF.

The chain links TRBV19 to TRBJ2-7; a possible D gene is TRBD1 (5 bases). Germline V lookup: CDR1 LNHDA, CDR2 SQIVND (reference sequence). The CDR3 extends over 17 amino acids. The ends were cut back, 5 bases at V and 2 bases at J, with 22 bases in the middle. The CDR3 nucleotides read TGTGCCAGTAGTTTCGCCTCAGGGCCAGGCAGAACCTACGAGCAGTACTTC. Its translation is CASSFASGPGRTYEQYF.

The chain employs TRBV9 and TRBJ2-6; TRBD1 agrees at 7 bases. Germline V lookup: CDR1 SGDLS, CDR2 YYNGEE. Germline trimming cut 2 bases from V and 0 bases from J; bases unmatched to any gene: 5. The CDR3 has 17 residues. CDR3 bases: TGTGCCAGCAGCGTTCGACAGGGATACTCTGGGGCCAACGTCCTGACTTTC. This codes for CASSVRQGYSGANVLTF.

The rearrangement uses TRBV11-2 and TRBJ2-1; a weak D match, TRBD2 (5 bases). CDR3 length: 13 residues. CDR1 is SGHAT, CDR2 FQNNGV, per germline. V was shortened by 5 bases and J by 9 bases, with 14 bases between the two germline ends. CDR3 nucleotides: TGTGCCAGCAGCCCGATCTCTAGCACTGAGCAGTTCTTC. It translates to CASSPISSTEQFF.

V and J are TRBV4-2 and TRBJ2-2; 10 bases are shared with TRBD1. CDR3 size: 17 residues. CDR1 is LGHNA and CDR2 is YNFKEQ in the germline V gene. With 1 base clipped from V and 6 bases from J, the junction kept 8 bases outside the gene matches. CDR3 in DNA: TGTGCCAGCAGCCAAGGGAGACAGGGGGCGTATCCCGGGGAGCTGTTTTTT. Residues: CASSQGRQGAYPGELFF.

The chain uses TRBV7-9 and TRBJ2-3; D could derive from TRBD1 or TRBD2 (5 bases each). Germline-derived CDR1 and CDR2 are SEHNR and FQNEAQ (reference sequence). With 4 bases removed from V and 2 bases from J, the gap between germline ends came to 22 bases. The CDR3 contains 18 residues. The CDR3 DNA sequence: TGTGCCAGCAGCTCACTTCTAGCCGAGGACATTTTCACAGATACGCAGTATTTT. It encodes CASSSLLAEDIFTDTQYF.

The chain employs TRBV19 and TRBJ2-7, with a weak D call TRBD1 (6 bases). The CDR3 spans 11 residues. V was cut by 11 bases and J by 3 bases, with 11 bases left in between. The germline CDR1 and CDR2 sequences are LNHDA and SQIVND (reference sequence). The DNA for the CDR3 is TGTGCCGCACCCAGGGGCTACGAGCAGTACTTC. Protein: CAAPRGYEQYF. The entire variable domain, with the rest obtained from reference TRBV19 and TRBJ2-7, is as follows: DGGITQSPKYLFRKEGQNVTLSCEQNLNHDAMYWYRQDPGQGLRLIYYSQIVNDFQKGDIAEGYSVSREKKESFPLTVTSAQKNPTAFYLCAAPRGYEQYFGPGTRLTVT.